These T cell receptor beta chains were read from a single sample in a study of Graves' ophthalmopathy and Graves' hyperthyroidism. Each CDR3 protein is one row after TCRdb ran MiXCR on the multiplex PCR reads. The sample has around 470,000 distinct CDR3 sequences; about 15% are singletons. Material for sequencing was blood. The receptors shown here come from a woman aged 25 to 39 with Graves' ophthalmopathy. Each CDR3 is given with its conserved first and last residue. Each record gives: J gene, V gene, clone size, D gene, CDR3 protein, CDR3 DNA. D genes are given only for firm matches. Some rows mark clone size as missing; the rest say once, few, many or name a class of expanded clone.

TRBJ2-2 | TRBV10-3 | many | TRBD2 | CAISESRGLAGERTGELFF | TGTGCCATCAGTGAGTCGCGAGGACTAGCGGGAGAGCGCACCGGGGAGCTGTTTTTT
TRBJ1-3 | TRBV30 | few | . | CAWSVPGSLTGNTIYF | TGTGCCTGGAGTGTACCCGGGTCCCTAACTGGAAACACCATATATTTT
TRBJ2-4 | TRBV24-1 | many | . | CATSDRRTSKNIQYF | TGTGCCACCAGTGATCGCAGGACTTCCAAAAACATTCAGTACTTC
TRBJ2-7 | TRBV29-1 | many | . | CSARSSPAYEQYF | TGCAGCGCCCGTTCCTCCCCGGCATACGAGCAGTACTTC
TRBJ1-1 | TRBV12-3/TRBV12-4 | few | TRBD1 | CASSRRQGDLNTEAFF | TGTGCCAGCAGCCGGCGACAGGGGGACTTGAACACTGAAGCTTTCTTT
TRBJ1-5 | TRBV6-1 | many | . | CASHQYSNQPQHF | TGTGCCAGTCATCAGTATAGCAATCAGCCCCAGCATTTT
TRBJ2-5 | TRBV28 | many | . | CASTLTGPGETQYF | TGTGCCAGCACCCTAACAGGGCCTGGAGAGACCCAGTACTTC
TRBJ1-5 | TRBV11-2 | many | . | CASSSTQIQPQHF | TGTGCCAGCAGCTCCACGCAGATCCAGCCCCAGCATTTT
TRBJ2-6 | TRBV6-2/TRBV6-3 | many | . | CASYLGGSGANVLTF | TGTGCCAGTTACCTCGGTGGTTCTGGGGCCAACGTCCTGACTTTC
TRBJ1-2 | TRBV6-5 | few | . | CASSYSNSAGGYTF | TGTGCCAGCAGTTACTCGAACTCCGCTGGGGGCTACACCTTC
TRBJ1-5 | TRBV30 | few | . | CAWSRWGSTRGLGSNQPQHF | TGTGCCTGGAGTCGGTGGGGTTCGACGCGGGGGCTTGGGAGCAATCAGCCCCAGCATTTT
TRBJ2-7 | TRBV20-1 | many | TRBD2 | CSVMREGSYEQYF | TGCAGTGTGATGCGGGAGGGCTCCTACGAGCAGTACTTC
TRBJ2-7 | TRBV20-1 | many | . | CKAAREQYEQYF | TGCAAGGCGGCACGGGAACAGTACGAGCAGTACTTC
TRBJ1-2 | TRBV7-6 | many | . | CASSPQVGNYGYTF | TGTGCCAGCAGCCCCCAGGTGGGGAATTATGGCTACACCTTC
TRBJ2-7 | TRBV20-1 | . | TRBD2 | CSAREGIAGGEQYF | TGCAGTGCTAGAGAGGGAATAGCGGGAGGCGAGCAGTACTTC
TRBJ2-2 | TRBV6-1 | . | TRBD2 | CASRAGGLTGELFF | TGTGCCAGCAGGGCGGGGGGCCTCACCGGGGAGCTGTTTTTT
TRBJ1-1 | TRBV6-5 | . | . | CASSYSTGTTNTEAFF | TGTGCCAGCAGTTACTCGACCGGGACAACCAACACTGAAGCTTTCTTT
TRBJ2-2 | TRBV19 | . | . | CASRGLFPRKGTGELFF | TGTGCCAGTAGAGGGCTCTTTCCGAGAAAGGGGACCGGGGAGCTGTTTTTT
TRBJ1-3 | TRBV7-3 | many | . | CASSFVRDGHF | TGTGCCAGCAGCTTCGTCCGGGACGGACATTTT
TRBJ1-2 | TRBV18 | few | . | CASSPLRDYGGYTF | TGTGCCAGCTCACCCCTCAGGGACTATGGTGGCTACACCTTC